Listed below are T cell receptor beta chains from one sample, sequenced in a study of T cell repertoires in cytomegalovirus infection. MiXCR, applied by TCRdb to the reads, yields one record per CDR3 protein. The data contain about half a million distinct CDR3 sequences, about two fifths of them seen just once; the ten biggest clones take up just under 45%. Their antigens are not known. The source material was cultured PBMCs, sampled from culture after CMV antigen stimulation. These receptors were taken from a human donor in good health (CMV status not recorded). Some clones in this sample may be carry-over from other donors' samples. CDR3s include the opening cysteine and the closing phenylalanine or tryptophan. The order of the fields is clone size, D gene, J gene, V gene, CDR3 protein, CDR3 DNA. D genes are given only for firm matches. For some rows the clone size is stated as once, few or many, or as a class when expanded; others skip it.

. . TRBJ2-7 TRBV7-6 CASSRGDRPFEQYF TGTGCCAGCAGCCGTGGGGACCGACCCTTTGAGCAGTACTTC
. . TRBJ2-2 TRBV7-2 CASSFVGSNGELFF TGTGCCAGCAGCTTCGTCGGGAGCAACGGGGAGCTGTTTTTT
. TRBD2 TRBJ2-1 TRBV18 CASSPPPLGLAGRSSYNEQFF TGTGCCAGCTCACCGCCCCCCCTGGGACTAGCGGGTAGGAGCTCCTACAATGAGCAGTTCTTC
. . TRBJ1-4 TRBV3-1 CASSHTGTYGEKLFF TGTGCCAGCAGCCATACCGGGACATACGGTGAAAAACTGTTTTTT
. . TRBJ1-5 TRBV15 CATSEGKSPQHF TGTGCCACCAGCGAGGGTAAGAGCCCCCAGCATTTT
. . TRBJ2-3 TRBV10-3 CAIRPRVGSTDTQYF TGTGCCATCAGACCTCGGGTTGGGAGCACAGATACGCAGTATTTT
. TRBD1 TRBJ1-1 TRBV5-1 CASSETGVPEAFF TGCGCCAGCAGCGAGACAGGGGTCCCTGAAGCTTTCTTT
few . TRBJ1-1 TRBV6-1 CASSRTWVGPEAFF TGTGCCAGCAGCCGGACCTGGGTTGGGCCTGAAGCTTTCTTT
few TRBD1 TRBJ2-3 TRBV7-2 CASNPRTGFTDTQYF TGTGCCAGCAACCCCCGGACAGGATTCACAGATACGCAGTATTTT
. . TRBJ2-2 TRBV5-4 CASSSWTGTGELFF TGTGCCAGCAGCTCATGGACGGGCACCGGGGAGCTGTTTTTT
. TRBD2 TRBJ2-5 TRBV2 CASSLSGPYQETQYF TGTGCCAGCAGCCTTAGCGGGCCGTACCAAGAGACCCAGTACTTC
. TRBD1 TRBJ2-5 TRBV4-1 CASSQERSGTGVMRETQYF TGCGCCAGCAGCCAAGAAAGGTCCGGGACAGGGGTCATGAGGGAGACCCAGTACTTC
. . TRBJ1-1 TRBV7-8 CASSLVFPSEAFF TGTGCCAGCAGCTTAGTCTTTCCCTCGGAGGCTTTCTTT
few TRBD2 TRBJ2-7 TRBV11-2 CASSSSSGDPYEQYF TGTGCCAGCAGCTCGTCTAGCGGGGATCCCTACGAGCAGTACTTC
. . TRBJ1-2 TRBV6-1 CASSDNYGYTF TGTGCCAGCAGTGATAACTATGGCTACACCTTC
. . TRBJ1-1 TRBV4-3 CASSQKKGEGTNTEAFF TGCGCCAGCAGCCAAAAGAAAGGGGAGGGGACTAACACTGAAGCTTTCTTT
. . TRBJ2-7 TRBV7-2 CASSPDGDEQYF TGTGCCAGCAGCCCTGACGGGGACGAGCAGTACTTC
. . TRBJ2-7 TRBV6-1 CASSEQGRYEQYF TGTGCCAGCAGTGAACAGGGGAGATACGAGCAGTACTTC
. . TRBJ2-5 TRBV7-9 CASSLGTVEETQYF TGTGCCAGCAGCTTAGGGACAGTAGAAGAGACCCAGTACTTC
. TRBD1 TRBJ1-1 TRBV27 CASSLVLRGHRGTEAFF TGTGCCAGCAGTTTAGTCTTGAGGGGGCACAGGGGCACTGAAGCTTTCTTT
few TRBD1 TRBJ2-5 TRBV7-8 CASSRDRGRGEETQYF TGTGCCAGCAGCCGTGACAGGGGGCGAGGTGAAGAGACCCAGTACTTC
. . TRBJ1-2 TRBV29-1 CSVLFPLANYGYTF TGCAGCGTTCTATTTCCTTTAGCTAACTATGGCTACACCTTC
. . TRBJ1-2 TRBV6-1 CASSEAPTLYGYTF TGTGCCAGCAGTGAAGCACCGACCCTGTATGGCTACACCTTC
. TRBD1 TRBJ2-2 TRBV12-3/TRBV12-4 CASSPPPGQLNTGELFF TGTGCCAGCAGTCCACCCCCGGGACAGCTTAACACCGGGGAGCTGTTTTTT
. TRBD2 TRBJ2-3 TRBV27 CASSPPSTRGGRWYF TGTGCCAGCAGTCCCCCCTCTACCCGGGGCGGGAGGTGGTATTTT
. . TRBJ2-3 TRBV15 CATNRDLTDTQYF TGTGCCACCAACCGGGACTTAACAGATACGCAGTATTTT
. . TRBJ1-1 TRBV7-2 CDSSYGGGTEAFF TGTGACAGCAGCTATGGGGGGGGCACTGAAGCTTTCTTT
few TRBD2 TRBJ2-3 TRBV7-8 CASSFSRLAKPTDTQYF TGTGCCAGCAGCTTTTCGCGACTAGCTAAGCCCACAGATACGCAGTATTTT
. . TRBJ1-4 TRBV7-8 CASSLEDLNEKLFF TGTGCCAGCAGCTTAGAGGACCTTAATGAAAAACTGTTTTTT
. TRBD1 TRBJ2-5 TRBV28 CASSLLSIRQGRLGTQYF TGTGCCAGCAGTTTACTCTCCATCAGACAGGGCCGGCTGGGGACCCAGTACTTC
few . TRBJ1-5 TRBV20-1 CSARGQSNQPQHF TGCAGTGCTAGAGGACAGTCCAATCAGCCCCAGCATTTT
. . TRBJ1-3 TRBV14 CASSQGLGNTIYF TGTGCCAGCAGCCAGGGCCTTGGAAACACCATATATTTT
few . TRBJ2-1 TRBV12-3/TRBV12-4 CASSLPSASYNEQFF TGTGCCAGCAGTTTGCCTAGCGCCTCCTACAATGAGCAGTTCTTC
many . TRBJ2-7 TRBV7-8 CASSLPMGSSGSSYEQYF TGTGCCAGCAGCTTACCTATGGGGTCTTCGGGCAGCTCCTACGAGCAGTACTTC
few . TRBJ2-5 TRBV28 CASRTGTSHQETQYF TGTGCCAGCAGAACGGGGACATCCCACCAAGAGACCCAGTACTTC
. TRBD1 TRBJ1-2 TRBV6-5 CASSYRQGIDGYTF TGTGCCAGCAGTTACAGACAGGGGATCGATGGCTACACCTTC
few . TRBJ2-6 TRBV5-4 CASRTPTDSSGANVLTF TGTGCCAGCAGGACACCCACGGATAGCTCTGGGGCCAACGTCCTGACTTTC
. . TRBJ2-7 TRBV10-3 CAISDALDYEQYF TGTGCCATCAGTGATGCACTTGACTACGAGCAGTACTTC
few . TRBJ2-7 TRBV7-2 CASSASREFEQYF TGTGCCAGCAGCGCGAGCCGAGAATTCGAGCAGTACTTC
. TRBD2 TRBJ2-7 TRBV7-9 CASSLAGGPPYEQYF TGTGCCAGCAGCTTAGCGGGAGGGCCCCCCTACGAGCAGTACTTC